This entry features one TCR beta chain sequence. Antigen specificity is unknown. The repertoire was sequenced with immunoSEQ multiplex PCR; TCRdb's copy has only in-frame clones and lacks some. Of some 80,000 clones listed, 90% to 97% were seen once; the top ten hold about 1.3%. This sample is part of a study of cytomegalovirus exposure and HLA in healthy donors. Study-wide results and limits: That first-cohort TCR clusters tended to co-occur in the approximately 110 validation repertoires was found in a later analysis. The authors enumerated some 160 TCR beta chains as linked to cytomegalovirus.

CDR1 and CDR2 from the germline V gene are SEHNR and FQNEAQ (reference sequence). The CDR3 runs 14 residues. V was trimmed by 1 base and J by 2 bases, leaving 9 bases between them. These donors were members of the roughly 110-subject validation cohort, a group separate from the approximately 700-subject first cohort. The rearrangement joins TRBV7-9 to TRBJ2-7; D gene ambiguous. The sample was PBMCs. This TCR derives from a woman between 18 and 29 years old in good health and CMV-seronegative. The chain's CDR3 is CASSLGQAPYEQYF. For the CDR3, the DNA is TGTGCCAGCAGCTTAGGGCAGGCTCCCTACGAGCAGTACTTC. Together with reference TRBV7-9 and TRBJ2-7, the CDR3 gives the full variable domain: DTGVSQNPRHKITKRGQNVTFRCDPISEHNRLYWYRQTLGQGPEFLTYFQNEAQLEKSRLLSDRFSAERPKGSFSTLEIQRTEQGDSAMYLCASSLGQAPYEQYFGPGTRLTVT.